The 28 T cell receptor beta chains below come from one sample, sequenced in a study of a mutant IDH1 vaccine in newly diagnosed glioma. Described time point: week 5, during vaccination. A single vaccine dose contained 300 ug of mutant IDH1 20-mer peptide, and topical imiquimod was used with it. Clones were sequenced by immunoSEQ multiplex PCR, and TCRdb holds only the in-frame ones, with some missing. The sample lists 45,000 to 60,000 clones; over 75% were seen once. The antigens of these receptors remain unknown. Material: PBMCs, obtained from a glioma patient whose treatment included an IDH1 peptide vaccine. The origin of the receptors is a man over 45 with glioma.

The gene calls are TRBV14 and TRBJ1-1, with a weak D call TRBD1 (5 bases). The germline gives CDR1 SGHDN, CDR2 FVKESK. The CDR3 has 13 residues. V dropped 1 base and J dropped 7 bases, with 10 bases sitting between them. Here the CDR3 reads CASSQARVGEAFF. Here the CDR3 DNA reads TGTGCCAGCAGCCAAGCCAGGGTGGGTGAAGCTTTCTTT.

This clone was found once. V and J are TRBV9 and TRBJ1-2; 7 bases line up with TRBD1. Trimming at V came to 0 bases and at J to 4 bases, leaving 0 bases not matched to a gene. The CDR3 totals 13 residues. The germline gives CDR1 SGDLS, CDR2 YYNGEE. CDR3 sequence reads: CASSVDRGYGYTF. CDR3 in DNA: TGTGCCAGCAGCGTAGACAGGGGCTATGGCTACACCTTC.

This clone was counted only a few times. This sequence joins TRBV7-9 and TRBJ1-2, with D unresolved. The CDR3 is 13 residues long. V lost 3 bases, J lost 3 bases, and 8 bases lay in between. CDR1 is SEHNR and CDR2 is FQNEAQ in the germline V gene (reference sequence). CDR3 amino acids: CASSLREDYGYTF. The CDR3 DNA reads TGTGCCAGCAGCTTGCGGGAAGACTATGGCTACACCTTC.

The rearrangement uses TRBV7-3 and TRBJ2-3, with D tentatively TRBD1 or TRBD2 (5 bases each). Per germline, CDR1 SGHTA and CDR2 FQGTGA. Trimming left V 5 bases short and J 3 bases short, with 12 bases between. CDR3 length equals 14 residues. CDR3 sequence reads: CASSPGASTDTQYF. CDR3 in DNA: TGTGCCAGCAGCCCCGGGGCTAGTACAGATACGCAGTATTTT.

This chain connects TRBV4-2 to TRBJ2-7; D may be TRBD1 (5 bases). V lost 3 bases to trimming and J lost 2 bases, with 8 bases between them. The CDR3 covers 13 residues. Germline CDR1 and CDR2: LGHNA and YNFKEQ. The CDR3 protein is CASSQVQAYEQYF. For the CDR3, the DNA is TGTGCCAGCAGCCAGGTACAGGCCTACGAGCAGTACTTC.

This clone occurred a few times. V usage is TRBV19 and J usage is TRBJ1-5; TRBD1 matches at 9 bases. The germline CDR1 and CDR2 sequences are LNHDA and SQIVND (reference sequence). The junction had 7 bases not matched to a gene; V was cut back by 4 bases and J by 15 bases. This CDR3 contains 12 residues. The CDR3 DNA follows: TGTGCCAGTAGTAACCAAGGGGGACAGGGGCATTTT. Encoded protein: CASSNQGGQGHF.

V and J are TRBV7-6 and TRBJ2-7, with 11 positions matching TRBD2. Germline CDR1 SGHVS, CDR2 FNYEAQ. V lost 6 bases to trimming and J lost 0 bases; unmatched junction nucleotides: 1. The CDR3 is 14 amino acids. CDR3: CASSLAGGSYEQYF. CDR3 sequence (DNA): TGTGCCAGCAGTCTAGCGGGGGGCTCCTACGAGCAGTACTTC.

The chain recombines TRBV27 with TRBJ1-4, with 10 bases lining up with TRBD1. V lost 6 bases, J lost 8 bases, and 9 bases stayed unmatched. Germline V gene sequence: CDR1 MNHEY, CDR2 SMNVEV (reference sequence). This CDR3 is built from 15 residues. CDR3 DNA sequence: TGTGCCAGCAGACCGACAGGGGGCGCACGAGAAAAACTGTTTTTT. Protein: CASRPTGGAREKLFF.

This clone was recorded at least ten times. The chain carries TRBV27 and TRBJ1-1; TRBD1 matches at 8 bases. The J segment lost 8 bases and the V segment lost 8 bases, leaving 10 bases of the junction unmatched. The CDR3 loop spans 13 amino acids. Germline loops: CDR1 MNHEY, CDR2 SMNVEV (reference sequence). For the CDR3, the DNA is TGTGCCAGCGGGGAAGACAGGGGTCTCGAAGCTTTCTTT. It encodes CASGEDRGLEAFF.

This chain joins TRBV4-3 and TRBJ1-1; D is unresolved. Germline V gene sequence: CDR1 LGHNA, CDR2 YSLEER. The V end was cut by 0 bases, the J end by 6 bases, with 11 bases between. CDR3 length: 14 amino acids. CDR3 sequence reads: CASSQDRARPEAFF. The CDR3, as DNA: TGCGCCAGCAGCCAAGACCGCGCAAGGCCTGAAGCTTTCTTT.

V and J are TRBV7-8 and TRBJ2-1, with 7 bases matching TRBD2. The CDR3 extends over 17 amino acids. Germline CDR1 is SGHVS and CDR2 is FQNEAQ. With V trimmed by 4 bases and J by 2 bases, 11 bases remained unmatched. CDR3 residues: CASSSPVSGLPYNEQFF. CDR3 DNA: TGTGCCAGCAGCTCCCCGGTGTCGGGACTACCCTACAATGAGCAGTTCTTC. The variable domain in full, completed from reference TRBV7-8 and TRBJ2-1, reads GAGVSQSPRYKVAKRGQDVALRCDPISGHVSLFWYQQALGQGPEFLTYFQNEAQLDKSGLPSDRFFAERPEGSVSTLKIQRTQQEDSAVYLCASSSPVSGLPYNEQFFGPGTRLTVL.

The rearrangement links TRBV21-1 to TRBJ2-3; TRBD1 was called by the table and not checked on the DNA. TRBV21-1 is a recognized pseudogene. This CDR3 has 15 amino acids. The CDR3 DNA reads TGTGCCAGCAGCAAAGGGACAGGGGGCACAGATACGCAGTATTTT. Translation: CASSKGTGGTDTQYF.

V usage is TRBV28 and J usage is TRBJ1-5, with D unresolved. The germline CDR1 and CDR2 sequences are MDHEN and SYDVKM. Trimming removed 4 bases at V and 7 bases at J, with 14 bases between. This CDR3 spans 14 amino acids. CDR3 region: CASSSPMEMQPQHF. The CDR3 nucleotides read TGTGCCAGCAGTTCCCCTATGGAGATGCAGCCCCAGCATTTT.

The V gene is TRBV7-9, the J gene TRBJ1-1; possibly TRBD1 for D (6 bases). Trimming stripped 2 bases from V and 2 bases from J, with 12 bases between. Per germline, CDR1 SEHNR and CDR2 FQNEAQ (reference sequence). The length of the CDR3 is 15 residues. The CDR3 region is CASSLIGRGNTEAFF. In nucleotides, the CDR3 is TGTGCCAGCAGCTTAATTGGCAGGGGAAACACTGAAGCTTTCTTT.

As regards this clone: Its ends do not fully match the called genes, so a read error is possible. J is TRBJ1-2 and V is TRBV7-8, with D possibly matching TRBD1 (6 bases). Germline CDR1 reads SGHVS; CDR2 reads FQNEAQ. The length of the CDR3 is 14 residues. The CDR3 DNA reads TGTGCCAGCAGTTTAGGGGAGGGACACCCGGGCTACACCTTC. Protein sequence: CASSLGEGHPGYTF. The full variable domain, completed using reference TRBV7-8 and TRBJ1-2, is GAGVSQSPRYKVAKRGQDVALRCDPISGHVSLFWYQQALGQGPEFLTYFQNEAQLDKSGLPSDRFFAERPEGSVSTLKIQRTQQEDSAVYLCASSLGEGHPGYTFGSGTRLTVV.

The chain combines TRBV4-1 with TRBJ2-3; the D is unclear. Trimming pared 2 bases from V and 2 bases from J, leaving 8 bases between. Germline V lookup: CDR1 MGHRA, CDR2 YSYEKL. CDR3 length: 14 residues. The DNA for the CDR3 is TGCGCCAGCAGCCAAACCGAAAACACAGATACGCAGTATTTT. Translated: CASSQTENTDTQYF.

This chain links TRBV5-6 with TRBJ1-1, with D possibly being TRBD1 (6 bases). V was pared by 2 bases and J by 0 bases, with 20 bases between. Germline lookup yields CDR1 SGHDT and CDR2 YYEEEE. The CDR3 runs 18 residues. The CDR3: CASSFLRVITGLNTEAFF. The CDR3 DNA reads as TGTGCCAGCAGCTTCCTTAGGGTGATAACAGGGTTGAACACTGAAGCTTTCTTT.

CDR3: CASSIVSGNEQFF. The CDR3 DNA reads as TGTGCCAGTAGTATAGTATCGGGAAATGAGCAGTTCTTC. The chain couples TRBV19 to TRBJ2-1; weak D call: TRBD2 (5 bases). V lost 1 base to trimming and J lost 7 bases, with 8 bases between them. CDR3 length: 13 amino acids. CDR1 and CDR2 (germline): LNHDA, SQIVND (reference sequence).

This clone was counted once. This chain links TRBV18 with TRBJ2-2, with 8 positions matching TRBD1. The CDR3 is made up of 17 amino acids. V lost 3 bases, J lost 3 bases, and 9 bases stayed unmatched. Germline V gene lookup returns CDR1 KGHSH and CDR2 LQKENI. The DNA for the CDR3 is TGTGCCAGCTCACCCCCGTCCGGACAGGGCTACACCGGGGAGCTGTTTTTT. Its translation: CASSPPSGQGYTGELFF.

CDR3 DNA: TGTGCCAGTAGTATAGTGGCAGGGGGCTACACTGAAGCTTTCTTT. Encoded protein: CASSIVAGGYTEAFF. J is TRBJ1-1 and V is TRBV19; 8 nucleotides line up with TRBD1. Germline trimming cut 1 base from V and 3 bases from J; bases unmatched to any gene: 4. The CDR3 runs to 15 residues. The germline V gene has CDR1 LNHDA and CDR2 SQIVND (reference sequence).

This clone appeared once. V gene TRBV5-6 combines with J gene TRBJ2-3, with 8 bases aligning to TRBD1. Germline CDR1 and CDR2: SGHDT and YYEEEE. V lost 4 bases, J lost 4 bases, and 5 bases stayed unmatched. There are 14 residues in the CDR3. CDR3 nucleotides: TGTGCCAGCAGCGTGACAGGGGCGGCAGATACGCAGTATTTT. Translating it yields CASSVTGAADTQYF.

The chain combines TRBV4-2 with TRBJ1-3; 9 bases line up with TRBD1. The ends lost 3 bases at V and 0 bases at J; junction bases unmatched: 18. Germline lookup yields CDR1 LGHNA and CDR2 YNFKEQ. There are 21 residues in the CDR3. The DNA of the CDR3 is TGTGCCAGCAGCCACCCATACCCGGCCGGGACAGGGTCATACTCTGGAAACACCATATATTTT. Residues: CASSHPYPAGTGSYSGNTIYF.

This clone was recorded once. This chain connects TRBV19 to TRBJ1-6; TRBD1 might be the D (6 bases). CDR1 and CDR2 from the germline V gene are LNHDA and SQIVND (reference sequence). V was trimmed by 7 bases and J by 7 bases, leaving 20 bases between them. The length of the CDR3 is 16 residues. The CDR3 nucleotides are TGTGCCAGTACTCCCCCCCCGGACAGCTCGAATTCACCCCTCCACTTT. It translates to CASTPPPDSSNSPLHF. The full variable domain, completed using reference TRBV19 and TRBJ1-6, is DGGITQSPKYLFRKEGQNVTLSCEQNLNHDAMYWYRQDPGQGLRLIYYSQIVNDFQKGDIAEGYSVSREKKESFPLTVTSAQKNPTAFYLCASTPPPDSSNSPLHFGNGTRLTVT.

The rearrangement uses TRBV7-2 and TRBJ2-7; D call uncertain. The CDR3 loop spans 14 amino acids. Trimming removed 1 base from V and 7 bases from J, with 14 bases in between. Per germline, CDR1 SGHTA and CDR2 FQGNSA. The DNA of the CDR3 is TGTGCCAGCAGCTTAGACGGCCTGGTTAGGGAGCAGTACTTC. Encoded protein: CASSLDGLVREQYF.

The chain carries TRBV19 and TRBJ1-2, with 7 bases aligning to TRBD1. J lost 0 bases, V lost 4 bases, and 5 bases had no gene match. CDR1 is LNHDA, CDR2 SQIVND, per germline (reference sequence). The CDR3 spans 15 residues. Here the CDR3 DNA reads TGTGCCAGTAGTACTACAGGGGCCTCTAACTATGGCTACACCTTC. Amino acid sequence: CASSTTGASNYGYTF.

In nucleotides, the CDR3 is TGTGCCAGCTCTCCCCCCACGGGGAGATTAGGGACCCAGTACTTC. Amino acid sequence: CASSPPTGRLGTQYF. V gene TRBV18 combines with J gene TRBJ2-5; TRBD2 is a possible D gene (5 bases). The CDR3 has 15 residues. The V gene lost 6 bases and the J gene lost 7 bases, with 21 bases spanning the gap. Germline-derived CDR1 and CDR2 are KGHSH and LQKENI.

The genes are TRBV19 and TRBJ2-1; no definite D call. This CDR3 has 13 residues. Trimming removed 5 bases at V and 2 bases at J, with 7 bases between. Germline CDR1 reads LNHDA; CDR2 reads SQIVND (reference sequence). Here the CDR3 reads CASSLGAYNEQFF. The CDR3 nucleotides read TGTGCCAGTAGTCTCGGTGCCTACAATGAGCAGTTCTTC.

The chain employs TRBV6-5 and TRBJ1-5; D call uncertain. The CDR3 totals 14 residues. V lost 5 bases and J lost 3, with 11 bases in between. Germline V lookup: CDR1 MNHEY, CDR2 SVGAGI. CDR3: CASSPRDSNQPQHF. Here the CDR3 DNA reads TGTGCCAGCAGTCCCCGGGATTCCAATCAGCCCCAGCATTTT.